This TCR beta chain derives from a study of CD8+CD57+ T cells in acquired aplastic anemia. The template used for profiling TCR beta VDJ and CDR3 was genomic DNA. TCRdb called the reads again in MiXCR, with one record for every CDR3 protein. This repertoire shows just over 450,000 distinct CDR3 sequences, roughly a third found once; its top ten account for less than 0.85%. The CDR3 extends over 12 amino acids. Germline V gives CDR1 SGHRS, CDR2 YFSETQ. Trimming removed 1 base from V and 13 bases from J, with 9 bases in between. Study-wide findings and caveats: With respect to CD8+ Simpson's diversity, patients and controls did not differ significantly.

On this clonotype itself: Its specificity is unknown.

Patients sequenced had flow cytometry evidence of CD8+CD57+ cell expansion. With no exception, the patients had severe acquired aplastic anemia. Patients had undergone no therapy by the time their blood was sampled. The rearrangement uses TRBV5-1 and TRBJ1-6, with a weak D call TRBD1 (5 bases). This TCR derives from a human donor with aplastic anemia. The sequenced sample was sorted CD4+, CD8+, or CD8+CD57+ T cells (not recorded which) from PBMCs. CDR3 in DNA: TGCGCCAGCAGCTTGACGGGGCAGCCCCTCCACTTT. This sequence encodes CASSLTGQPLHF.